This T cell receptor (beta chain) is drawn from a study of blood T cells in healthy people across ages. Trimming removed 6 bases from V and 6 bases from J, with 17 bases in between. The CDR3 runs to 14 residues. The germline gives CDR1 SEHNR, CDR2 FQNEAQ (reference sequence). The study recruited healthy Caucasian donors from Russia who were aged roughly 6 to 100. It was roughly 10 milliliters of peripheral blood that were drawn from each donor. The authors ran a second PCR of about 7 to 12 cycles using a sample-barcoded 5' primer and a J-beta primer mix. The template-switch adaptor, which had 12 random nucleotides, put a tag on each cDNA molecule. From the 5' RACE reads, TCRdb called clonotypes with MiXCR, one entry per CDR3 protein. This sample has fewer than 1,200,000 distinct CDR3 sequences; about 23% occur once, and the top ten carry about 0.8%. This sample was also put to use in a study of T cells of mothers and their children. That report notes: Across the analysis, no persistent microchimeric T cell clones were detected.

The chain employs TRBV7-9 and TRBJ1-2; no firm D call. The receptor was isolated from a girl between 2 and 10 years old in good health. The sequenced sample was blood. CDR3 in DNA: TGTGCCAGCAGGGAGGGTAGACTCCAGGATGGCTACACCTTC. It is translated as CASREGRLQDGYTF. Filled out from reference TRBV7-9 and TRBJ1-2, the complete variable domain reads DTGVSQNPRHKITKRGQNVTFRCDPISEHNRLYWYRQTLGQGPEFLTYFQNEAQLEKSRLLSDRFSAERPKGSFSTLEIQRTEQGDSAMYLCASREGRLQDGYTFGSGTRLTVV.